This TCR beta chain stems from a study of cytomegalovirus exposure and HLA in healthy donors. CDR3 length: 16 residues. A multiplex PCR was run with 60 Vbeta primers and 13 Jbeta primers. TCRdb's copy holds only in-frame clones and misses some; the assay was immunoSEQ multiplex PCR. The sample lists some 130,000 clones, approximately 80% seen once, with approximately 2% in the top ten. The sample consisted of PBMCs. This clonotype was sampled from a man younger than 45 in good health and CMV-seronegative. The chain recombines TRBV1 with TRBJ2-2; whether TRBD2, the table's D call, matches the DNA was not checked. TRBV1 is tagged as a pseudogene. As DNA, the CDR3 is TGCACCAGCAGCTCTACTAGCGGGAGCAACACCGGGGAGCTGTTTTTT. Its protein product is CTSSSTSGSNTGELFF.